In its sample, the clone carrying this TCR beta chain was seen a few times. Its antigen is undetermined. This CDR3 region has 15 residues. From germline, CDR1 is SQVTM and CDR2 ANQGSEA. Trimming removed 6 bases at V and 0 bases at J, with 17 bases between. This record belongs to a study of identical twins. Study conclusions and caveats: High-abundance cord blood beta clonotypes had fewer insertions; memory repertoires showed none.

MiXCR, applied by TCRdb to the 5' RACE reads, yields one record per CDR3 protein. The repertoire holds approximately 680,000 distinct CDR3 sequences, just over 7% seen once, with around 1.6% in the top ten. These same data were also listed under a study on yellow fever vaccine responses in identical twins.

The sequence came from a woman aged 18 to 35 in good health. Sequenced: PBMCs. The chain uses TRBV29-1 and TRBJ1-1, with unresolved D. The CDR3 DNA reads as TGCAGCGTCCCGAGACCATCTACTCTGAACACTGAAGCTTTCTTT. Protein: CSVPRPSTLNTEAFF.